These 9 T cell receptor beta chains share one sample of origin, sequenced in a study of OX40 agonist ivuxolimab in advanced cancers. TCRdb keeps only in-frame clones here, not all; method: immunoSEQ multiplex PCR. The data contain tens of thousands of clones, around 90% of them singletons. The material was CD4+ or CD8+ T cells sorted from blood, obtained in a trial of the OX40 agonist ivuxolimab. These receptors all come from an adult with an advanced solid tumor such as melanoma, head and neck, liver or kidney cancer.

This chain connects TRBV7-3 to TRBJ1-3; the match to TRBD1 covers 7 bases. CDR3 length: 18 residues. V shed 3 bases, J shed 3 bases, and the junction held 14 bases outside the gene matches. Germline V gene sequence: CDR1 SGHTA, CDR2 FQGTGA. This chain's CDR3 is CASSLIPGTVFGGNTIYF. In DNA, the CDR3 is TGTGCCAGCAGCTTGATCCCTGGGACAGTCTTCGGTGGAAACACCATATATTTT.

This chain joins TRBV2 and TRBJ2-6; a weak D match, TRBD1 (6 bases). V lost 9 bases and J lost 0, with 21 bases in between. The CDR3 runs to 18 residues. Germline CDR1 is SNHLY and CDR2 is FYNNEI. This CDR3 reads CASRGSGAGLSGANVLTF. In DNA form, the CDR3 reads TGTGCCAGTAGGGGGTCGGGCGCAGGCCTCTCTGGGGCCAACGTCCTGACTTTC.

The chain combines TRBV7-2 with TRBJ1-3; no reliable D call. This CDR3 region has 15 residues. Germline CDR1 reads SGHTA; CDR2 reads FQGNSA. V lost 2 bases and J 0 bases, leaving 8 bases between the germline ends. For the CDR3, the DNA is TGTGCCAGCAGCTTAAACAGTGGCTCTGGAAACACCATATATTTT. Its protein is CASSLNSGSGNTIYF.

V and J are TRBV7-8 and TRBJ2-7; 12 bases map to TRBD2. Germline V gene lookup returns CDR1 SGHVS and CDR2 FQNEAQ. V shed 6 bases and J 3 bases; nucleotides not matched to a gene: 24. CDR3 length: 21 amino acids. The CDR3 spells CASSPIFGQGRTSGTIYEQYF. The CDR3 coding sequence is TGTGCCAGCAGTCCCATTTTCGGACAGGGCAGGACTAGCGGGACCATCTACGAGCAGTACTTC.

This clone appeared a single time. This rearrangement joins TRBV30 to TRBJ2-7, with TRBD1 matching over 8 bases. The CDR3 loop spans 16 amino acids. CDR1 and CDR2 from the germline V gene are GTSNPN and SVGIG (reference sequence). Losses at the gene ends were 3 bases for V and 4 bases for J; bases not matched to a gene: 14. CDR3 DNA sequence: TGTGCCTGGAGCGAGCTGGACAGGGACCAATTTTACGAGCAGTACTTC. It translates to CAWSELDRDQFYEQYF. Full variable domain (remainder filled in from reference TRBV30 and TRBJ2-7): SQTIHQWPATLVQPVGSPLSLECTVEGTSNPNLYWYRQAAGRGLQLLFYSVGIGQISSEVPQNLSASRPQDRQFILSSKKLLLSDSGFYLCAWSELDRDQFYEQYFGPGTRLTVT.

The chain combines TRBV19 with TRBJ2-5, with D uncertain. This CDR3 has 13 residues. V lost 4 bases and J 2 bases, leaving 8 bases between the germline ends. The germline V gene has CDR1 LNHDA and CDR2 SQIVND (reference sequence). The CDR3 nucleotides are TGTGCCAGTAGTACTAACACTCAAGAGACCCAGTACTTC. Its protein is CASSTNTQETQYF.

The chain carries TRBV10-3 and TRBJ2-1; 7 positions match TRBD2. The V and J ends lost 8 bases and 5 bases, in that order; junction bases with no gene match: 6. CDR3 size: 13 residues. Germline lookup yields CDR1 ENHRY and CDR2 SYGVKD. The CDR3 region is CAIGSGDNNEQFF. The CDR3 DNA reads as TGTGCCATCGGCAGCGGGGATAACAATGAGCAGTTCTTC.

CDR3 coding DNA: TGCGCCAGCAGCCACCAAGACTTCCAAGAGACCCAGTACTTC. This gives the protein CASSHQDFQETQYF. The genes are TRBV5-1 and TRBJ2-5; unclear D gene. Trimming left V 4 bases short and J 1 base short, with 11 bases between. This CDR3 spans 14 amino acids. Germline CDR1 is SGHRS and CDR2 is YFSETQ.

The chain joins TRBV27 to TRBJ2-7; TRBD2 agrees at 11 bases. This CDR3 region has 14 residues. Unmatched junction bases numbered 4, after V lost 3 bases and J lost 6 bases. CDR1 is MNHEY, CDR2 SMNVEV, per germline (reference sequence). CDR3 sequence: CASSFHLAGGEQYF. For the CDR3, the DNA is TGTGCCAGCAGTTTCCACCTAGCGGGAGGCGAGCAGTACTTC.